This paragraph reports one TCR beta chain. The record originates from a study of blood T cell repertoires in COVID-19. Study context: Whether acute or convalescent, the COVID-19 samples came from the United States, Italy and Spain. In each case, the material was cDNA or gDNA derived from T cells, B-cell-depleted T cells, or PBMCs.

Repertoires were generated with immunoSEQ multiplex PCR, while TCRdb's copy carries only in-frame clones and drops some. Among some 250,000 clones listed, 88% were seen once. The receptor comes from a woman aged 40-49 years who had recovered from COVID-19. Sequenced material: peripheral blood.

The CDR3 is CASSPEGGVTNEKLFF. The CDR3, as DNA: TGCGCCAGCAGCCCAGAGGGGGGGGTCACTAATGAAAAACTGTTTTTT. V gene TRBV4-3 combines with J gene TRBJ1-4, with a tentative D call TRBD1 (6 bases). V lost 4 bases and J lost 2, with 14 bases in between. The CDR3 spans 16 residues. Germline CDR1 LGHNA, CDR2 YSLEER.